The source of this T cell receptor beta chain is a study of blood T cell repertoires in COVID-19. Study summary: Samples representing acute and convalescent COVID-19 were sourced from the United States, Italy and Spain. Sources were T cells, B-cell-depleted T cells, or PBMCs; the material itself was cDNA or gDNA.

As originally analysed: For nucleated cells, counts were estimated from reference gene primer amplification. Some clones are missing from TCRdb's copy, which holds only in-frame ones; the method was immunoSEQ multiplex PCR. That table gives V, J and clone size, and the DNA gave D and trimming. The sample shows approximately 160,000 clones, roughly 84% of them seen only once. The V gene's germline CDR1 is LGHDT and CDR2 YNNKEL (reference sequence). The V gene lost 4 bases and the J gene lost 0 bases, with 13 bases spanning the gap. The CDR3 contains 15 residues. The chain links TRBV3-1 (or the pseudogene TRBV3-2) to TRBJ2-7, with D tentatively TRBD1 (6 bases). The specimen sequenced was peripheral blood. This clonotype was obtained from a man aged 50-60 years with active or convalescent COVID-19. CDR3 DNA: TGTGCCAGCAGCCCTGGACAGCAACGCTCCTACGAGCAGTACTTC. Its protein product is CASSPGQQRSYEQYF.